This T cell receptor (beta chain) was observed in a study of T-cell reconstitution after alpha-beta-depleted transplantation in children. To note about this clonotype: A junction boundary mismatches the germline segment, possibly from a read error.

Germline lookup yields CDR1 LNHNV and CDR2 YYDKDF (reference sequence). CDR3 size: 14 residues. Preparation of the TCRbeta library used unique molecular identifiers. TCRdb processed the PCR reads anew with MiXCR; each CDR3 protein has one entry. Seen here are about 610,000 distinct CDR3 sequences, roughly a tenth observed once, and the top ten hold less than 4.5%. The chain couples TRBV15 to TRBJ2-3; weak D call: TRBD2 (6 bases). This TCR derives from a human donor who donated a stem cell graft to a child with acute myeloid leukemia. The sequencing used PBMCs from the stem cell graft donor, collected from the stem cell graft. CDR3: CATSTGRITYTQYF. The DNA for the CDR3 is TGTGCCACCAGCACGGGGAGGATCACATATACGCAGTATTTT.